This TCR beta chain was captured by sequencing in a study of T cell repertoires in cytomegalovirus infection. In the study overall: TCR beta signatures that were public indicated CMV infection and matching HLA type. Broader study findings: CMV-specific TCR beta clonotypes restricted by HLA-C were the ones dominating the ex vivo response.

One entry per CDR3 protein, called by TCRdb with MiXCR from the reads. The table has a few hundred thousand distinct CDR3 sequences, roughly a sixth seen once. With regard to this clonotype: Its specificity is unknown.

Germline CDR1 is MNHEY and CDR2 is SVGEGT. Trimming pared 2 bases from V and 1 base from J, leaving 3 bases between. This CDR3 contains 14 residues. The specimen was PBMCs. The chain combines TRBV6-2 or TRBV6-3 with TRBJ2-6, with D hard to call. This sequence originates from a human donor in good health (CMV status not recorded). Some clones in this sample may be carry-over from other donors' samples. The CDR3 DNA is TGTGCCAGCAGTTACGGGTCTGGGGCCAACGTCCTGACTTTC. Residues: CASSYGSGANVLTF.